This TCR beta chain was observed in a study of blood T cell repertoires in COVID-19. Study overall: The United States, Italy and Spain were the sources of the acute and convalescent COVID-19 samples. The cDNA or gDNA used as material had been derived from T cells, B-cell-depleted T cells, or PBMCs.

V lost 2 bases, J lost 0 bases, and 7 bases lay in between. Germline V CDR1 and CDR2: LNHDA, SQIVND (reference sequence). The CDR3 is made up of 14 amino acids. Original processing methods: Estimates of nucleated cell counts were drawn from the amplification of reference gene primers. Assay used: immunoSEQ multiplex PCR; TCRdb lists only in-frame clones, some missing. D and trimming were read from the DNA, whereas the V and J calls and clone size are those reported in that table. The data contain 200,000 to 300,000 clones, roughly 83% of them singletons. Sample: peripheral blood. The chain links TRBV19 to TRBJ1-2; D not resolved. The clonotype was recovered from an older man with acute or convalescent COVID-19. The CDR3, as DNA: TGTGCCAGTAGTATACAGAATTCTAACTATGGCTACACCTTC. It codes for CASSIQNSNYGYTF.